The clone carrying this T cell receptor (beta chain) appeared once. Its specificity is unknown. Per the germline V gene, CDR1 is LGHDT and CDR2 is YNNKEL (reference sequence). The CDR3 totals 14 residues. Between the trimmed V and J ends, which lost 1 base and 1 base, there was a span of 7 bases. This sample is part of a study of regulatory T cells in long-lasting Graves disease. Sequencing libraries for TCR beta were prepared with iRepertoire HTBI primers and Arm-PCR of CDR3 regions. TCRdb redid the calling of the multiplex PCR reads with MiXCR, one entry per CDR3 protein. The sample lists hundreds of thousands of distinct CDR3 sequences, around 17% seen once, with roughly 27% in the top ten. The time point here: newly diagnosed GD, antithyroid drugs for less than 3 months. Following extraction of RNA from PBMCs, that RNA was used to make the TCR library. Findings and caveats of the study: Favored gene segments in persistent disease were TRBV28, TRBJ1-2 and TRBJ2-5.

These data were likewise used in another study, on T cells in Graves' hyperthyroidism and ophthalmopathy. That paper states: With the HTBI primer set, the TCR CDR3 went through a first round of RT-PCR.

This clonotype originated in a man aged 35 to 55 with Graves disease. Sequenced material: peripheral blood mononuclear cells (PBMCs), taken at new diagnosis, from a patient treated with antithyroid drugs. The chain couples TRBV3-1 to TRBJ1-2; tentatively, D is TRBD1 (5 bases). CDR3 loop: CASSQGTFNYGYTF. The CDR3 DNA sequence: TGTGCCAGCAGCCAAGGGACATTTAACTATGGCTACACCTTC.